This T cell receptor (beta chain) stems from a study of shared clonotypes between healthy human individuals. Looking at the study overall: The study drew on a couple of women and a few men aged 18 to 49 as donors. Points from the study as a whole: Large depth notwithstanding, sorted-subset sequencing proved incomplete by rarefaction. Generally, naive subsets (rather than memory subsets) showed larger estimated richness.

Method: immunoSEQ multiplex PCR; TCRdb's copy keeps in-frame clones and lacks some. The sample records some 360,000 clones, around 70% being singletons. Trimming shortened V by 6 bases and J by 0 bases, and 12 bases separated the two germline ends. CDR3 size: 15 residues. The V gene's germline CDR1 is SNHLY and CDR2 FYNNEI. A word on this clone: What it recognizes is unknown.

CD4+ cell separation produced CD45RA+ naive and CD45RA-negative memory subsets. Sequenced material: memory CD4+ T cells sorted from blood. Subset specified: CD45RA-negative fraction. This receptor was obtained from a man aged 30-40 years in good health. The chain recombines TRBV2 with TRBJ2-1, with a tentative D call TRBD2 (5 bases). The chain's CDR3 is CASSASGASYNEQFF. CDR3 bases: TGTGCCAGCAGCGCCAGCGGAGCCTCCTACAATGAGCAGTTCTTC. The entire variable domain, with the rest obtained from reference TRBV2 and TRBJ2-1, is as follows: EPEVTQTPSHQVTQMGQEVILRCVPISNHLYFYWYRQILGQKVEFLVSFYNNEISEKSEIFDDQFSVERPDGSNFTLKIRSTKLEDSAMYFCASSASGASYNEQFFGPGTRLTVL.